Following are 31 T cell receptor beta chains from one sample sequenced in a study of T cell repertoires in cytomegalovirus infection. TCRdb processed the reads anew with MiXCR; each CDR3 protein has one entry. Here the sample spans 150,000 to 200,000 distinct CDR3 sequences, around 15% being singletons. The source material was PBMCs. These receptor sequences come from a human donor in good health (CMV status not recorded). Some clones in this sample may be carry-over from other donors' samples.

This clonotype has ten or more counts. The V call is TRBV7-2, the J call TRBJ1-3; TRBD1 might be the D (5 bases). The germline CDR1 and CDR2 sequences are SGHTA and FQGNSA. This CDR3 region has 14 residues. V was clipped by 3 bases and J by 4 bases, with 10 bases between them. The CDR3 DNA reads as TGTGCCAGCAGCTTGGGGGGGTCGGGAAACACCATATATTTT. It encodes CASSLGGSGNTIYF.

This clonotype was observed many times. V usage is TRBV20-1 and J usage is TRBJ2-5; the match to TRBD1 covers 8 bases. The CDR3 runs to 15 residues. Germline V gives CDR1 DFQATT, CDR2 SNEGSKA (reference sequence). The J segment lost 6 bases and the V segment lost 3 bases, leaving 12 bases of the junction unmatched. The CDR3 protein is CSARVGQGLGKTQYF. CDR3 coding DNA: TGCAGTGCTAGGGTCGGACAGGGATTAGGAAAGACCCAGTACTTC.

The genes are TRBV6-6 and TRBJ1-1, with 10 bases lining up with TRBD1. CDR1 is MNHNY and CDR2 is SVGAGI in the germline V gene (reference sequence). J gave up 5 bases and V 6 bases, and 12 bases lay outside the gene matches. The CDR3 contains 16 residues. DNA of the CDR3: TGTGCCAGCAGCCTTTCGGGGACAGGGGTAAAAACTGAAGCTTTCTTT. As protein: CASSLSGTGVKTEAFF.

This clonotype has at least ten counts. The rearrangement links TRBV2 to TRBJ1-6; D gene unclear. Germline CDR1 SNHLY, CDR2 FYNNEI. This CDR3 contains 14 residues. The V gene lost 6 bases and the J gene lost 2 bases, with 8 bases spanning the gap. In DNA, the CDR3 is TGTGCCAGCAGGCCCGAGGCCTATAATTCACCCCTCCACTTT. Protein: CASRPEAYNSPLHF.

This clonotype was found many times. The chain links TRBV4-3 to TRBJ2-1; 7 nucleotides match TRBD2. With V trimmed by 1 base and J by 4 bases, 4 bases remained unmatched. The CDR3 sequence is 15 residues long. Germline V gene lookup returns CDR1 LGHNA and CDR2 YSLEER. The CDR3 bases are TGCGCCAGCAGCCAAGGTGGACTAGGGTACAATGAGCAGTTCTTC. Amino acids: CASSQGGLGYNEQFF.

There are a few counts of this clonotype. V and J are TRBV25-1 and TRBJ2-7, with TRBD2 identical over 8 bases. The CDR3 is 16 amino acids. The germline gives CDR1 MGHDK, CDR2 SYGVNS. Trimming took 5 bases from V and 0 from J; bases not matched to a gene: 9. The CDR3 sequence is CASSPVSGIYSYEQYF. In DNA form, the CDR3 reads TGTGCCAGCAGTCCAGTTAGCGGGATCTACTCCTACGAGCAGTACTTC.

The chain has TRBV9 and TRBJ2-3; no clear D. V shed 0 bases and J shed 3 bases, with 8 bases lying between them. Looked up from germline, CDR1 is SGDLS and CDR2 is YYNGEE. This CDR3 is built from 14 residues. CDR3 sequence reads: CASSVASRTDTQYF. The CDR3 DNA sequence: TGTGCCAGCAGCGTAGCGAGTCGGACAGATACGCAGTATTTT.

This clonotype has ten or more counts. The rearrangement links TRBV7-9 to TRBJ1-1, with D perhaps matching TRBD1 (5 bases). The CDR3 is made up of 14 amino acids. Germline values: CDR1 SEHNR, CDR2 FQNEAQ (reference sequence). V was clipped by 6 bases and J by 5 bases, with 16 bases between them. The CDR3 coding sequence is TGTGCCAGCAGTCTCGGGACTGCTGGTACTGAAGCTTTCTTT. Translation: CASSLGTAGTEAFF.

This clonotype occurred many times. In DNA form, the CDR3 reads TGTGCCAGCAGCTATCTGAGCTCCTACAATGAGCAGTTCTTC. Its protein is CASSYLSSYNEQFF. The V call is TRBV7-8, the J call TRBJ2-1; no firm D call. CDR3 length: 14 amino acids. Trimming stripped 4 bases from V and 0 bases from J, with 7 bases between. Germline values: CDR1 SGHVS, CDR2 FQNEAQ. The full variable domain, in which reference TRBV7-8 and TRBJ2-1 provide the parts outside the CDR3, is GAGVSQSPRYKVAKRGQDVALRCDPISGHVSLFWYQQALGQGPEFLTYFQNEAQLDKSGLPSDRFFAERPEGSVSTLKIQRTQQEDSAVYLCASSYLSSYNEQFFGPGTRLTVL.

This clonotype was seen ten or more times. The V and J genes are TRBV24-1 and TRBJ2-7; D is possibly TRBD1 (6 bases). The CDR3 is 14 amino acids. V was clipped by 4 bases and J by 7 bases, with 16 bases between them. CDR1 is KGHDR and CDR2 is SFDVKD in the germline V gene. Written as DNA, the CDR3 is TGTGCCACCAGTGACGGGACATTCCTCAGGGAGCAGTACTTC. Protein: CATSDGTFLREQYF.

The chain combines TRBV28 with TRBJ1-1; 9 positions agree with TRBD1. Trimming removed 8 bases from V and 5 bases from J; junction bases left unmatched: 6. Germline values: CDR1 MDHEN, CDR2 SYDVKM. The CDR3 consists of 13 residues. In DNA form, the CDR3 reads TGTGCCAGCGCCTGGACAGGGGAGACTGAAGCTTTCTTT. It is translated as CASAWTGETEAFF.

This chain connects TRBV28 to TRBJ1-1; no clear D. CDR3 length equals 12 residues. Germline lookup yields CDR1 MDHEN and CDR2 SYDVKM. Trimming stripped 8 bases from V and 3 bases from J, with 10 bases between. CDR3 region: CASLASYTEAFF. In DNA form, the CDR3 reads TGTGCCAGCCTGGCGAGTTACACTGAAGCTTTCTTT.

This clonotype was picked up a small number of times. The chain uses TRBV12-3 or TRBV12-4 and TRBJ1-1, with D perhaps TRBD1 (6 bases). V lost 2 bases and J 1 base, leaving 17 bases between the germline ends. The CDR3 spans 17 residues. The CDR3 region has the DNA TGTGCCAGCAGTTTAAATAGGGGGGGACATTCGAACACTGAAGCTTTCTTT. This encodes CASSLNRGGHSNTEAFF.

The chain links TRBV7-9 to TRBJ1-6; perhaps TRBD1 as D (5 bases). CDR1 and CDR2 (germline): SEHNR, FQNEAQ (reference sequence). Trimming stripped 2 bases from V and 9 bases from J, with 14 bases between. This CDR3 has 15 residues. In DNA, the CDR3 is TGTGCCAGCAGCTTACGGTCAGGGTCGGGTTCACCCCTCCACTTT. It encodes CASSLRSGSGSPLHF.

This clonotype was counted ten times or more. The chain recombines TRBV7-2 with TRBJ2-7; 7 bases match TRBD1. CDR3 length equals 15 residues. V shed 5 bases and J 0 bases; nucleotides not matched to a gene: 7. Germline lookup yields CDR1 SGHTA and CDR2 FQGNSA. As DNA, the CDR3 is TGTGCCAGCAGCCTACGACAGGGAAGCTCCTACGAGCAGTACTTC. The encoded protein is CASSLRQGSSYEQYF.

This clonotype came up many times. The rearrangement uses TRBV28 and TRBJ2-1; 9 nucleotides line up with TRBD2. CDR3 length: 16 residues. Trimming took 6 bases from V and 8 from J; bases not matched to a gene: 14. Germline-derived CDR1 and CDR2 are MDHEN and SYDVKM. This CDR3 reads CASSVSGSRGMDEQFF. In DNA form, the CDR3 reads TGTGCCAGCAGCGTTAGCGGGAGCCGGGGAATGGATGAGCAGTTCTTC.

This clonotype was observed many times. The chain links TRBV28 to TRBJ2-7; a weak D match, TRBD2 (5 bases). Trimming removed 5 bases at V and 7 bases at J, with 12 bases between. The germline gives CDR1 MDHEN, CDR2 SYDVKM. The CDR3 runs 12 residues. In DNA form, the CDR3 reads TGTGCCAGCAGTATAACCCCGGGGGAGCAGTACTTC. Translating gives CASSITPGEQYF.

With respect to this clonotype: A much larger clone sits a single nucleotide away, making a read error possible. The CDR3 sequence: CASRRRQLLYGYTF. For the CDR3, the DNA is TGTGCCAGCAGGAGGAGACAGTTATTATATGGCTACACCTTC. The J gene is TRBJ1-2, the V gene TRBV7-2, with D maybe TRBD1 (5 bases). V gave up 6 bases and J gave up 5 bases, with 16 bases separating them. Germline V gene lookup returns CDR1 SGHTA and CDR2 FQGNSA. The CDR3 length is 14 residues.

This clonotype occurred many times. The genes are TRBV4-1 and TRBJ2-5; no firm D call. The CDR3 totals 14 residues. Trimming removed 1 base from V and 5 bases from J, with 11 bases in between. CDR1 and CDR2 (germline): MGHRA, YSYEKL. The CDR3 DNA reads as TGCGCCAGCAGCCAAGCCGGGTCTGCGGAGACCCAGTACTTC. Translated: CASSQAGSAETQYF.

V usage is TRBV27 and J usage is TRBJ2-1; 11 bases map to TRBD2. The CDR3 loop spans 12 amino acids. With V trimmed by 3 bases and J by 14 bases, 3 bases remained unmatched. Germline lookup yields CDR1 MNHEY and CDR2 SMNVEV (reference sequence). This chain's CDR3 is CASSFSGGVKFF. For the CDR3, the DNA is TGTGCCAGCAGTTTTAGCGGGGGGGTAAAGTTCTTC.

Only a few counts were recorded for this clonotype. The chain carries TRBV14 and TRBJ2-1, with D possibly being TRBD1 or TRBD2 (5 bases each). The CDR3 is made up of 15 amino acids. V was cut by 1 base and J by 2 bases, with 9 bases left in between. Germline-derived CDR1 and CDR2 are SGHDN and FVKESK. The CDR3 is CASSQVVGPYNEQFF. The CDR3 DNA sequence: TGTGCCAGCAGCCAAGTCGTGGGACCCTACAATGAGCAGTTCTTC.

The CDR3 sequence: CASLRSGTDGGELFF. CDR3 DNA sequence: TGTGCCAGCCTTAGATCCGGGACCGATGGTGGGGAGCTGTTTTTT. This rearrangement joins TRBV6-2 or TRBV6-3 to TRBJ2-2, with D perhaps assigned TRBD1 or TRBD2 (5 bases each). The CDR3 covers 15 residues. The germline V gene has CDR1 MNHEY and CDR2 SVGEGT. Trimming took 8 bases from V and 8 from J, leaving 21 bases between them.

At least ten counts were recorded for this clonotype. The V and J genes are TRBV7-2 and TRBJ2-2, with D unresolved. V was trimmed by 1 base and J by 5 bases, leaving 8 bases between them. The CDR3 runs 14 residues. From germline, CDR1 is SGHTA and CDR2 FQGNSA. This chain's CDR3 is CASSLVRPTGELFF. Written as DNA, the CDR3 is TGTGCCAGCAGCTTAGTACGTCCGACCGGGGAGCTGTTTTTT.

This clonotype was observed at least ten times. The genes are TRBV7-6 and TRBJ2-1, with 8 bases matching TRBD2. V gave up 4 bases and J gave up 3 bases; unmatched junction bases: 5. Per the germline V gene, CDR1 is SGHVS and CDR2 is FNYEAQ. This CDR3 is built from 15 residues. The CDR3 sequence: CASSSSGGGYNEQFF. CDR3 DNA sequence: TGTGCCAGCAGCTCCAGCGGGGGAGGCTACAATGAGCAGTTCTTC.

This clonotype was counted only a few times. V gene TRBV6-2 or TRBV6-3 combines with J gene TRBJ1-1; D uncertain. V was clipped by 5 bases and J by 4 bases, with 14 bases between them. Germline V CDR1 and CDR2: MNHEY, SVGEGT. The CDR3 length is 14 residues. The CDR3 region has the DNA TGTGCCAGCAGTCCCACTTTCTGGGGCACTGAAGCTTTCTTT. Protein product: CASSPTFWGTEAFF.

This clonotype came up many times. CDR3 in amino acids: CASSYRDRGTGTEYF. Here the CDR3 DNA reads TGTGCCAGCAGTTACCGGGACCGAGGGACCGGGACGGAGTACTTC. The genes are TRBV28 and TRBJ2-7; D is possibly TRBD1 or TRBD2 (5 bases each). Germline V gene sequence: CDR1 MDHEN, CDR2 SYDVKM. V lost 4 bases and J lost 11, with 24 bases in between. The CDR3 contains 15 residues.

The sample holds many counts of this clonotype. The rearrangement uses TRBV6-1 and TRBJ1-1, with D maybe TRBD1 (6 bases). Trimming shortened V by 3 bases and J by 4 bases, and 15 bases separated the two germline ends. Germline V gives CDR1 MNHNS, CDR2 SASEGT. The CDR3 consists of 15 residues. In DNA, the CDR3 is TGTGCCAGCAGTGATAGGGGAGGGGGGGGCACTGAAGCTTTCTTT. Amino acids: CASSDRGGGGTEAFF.

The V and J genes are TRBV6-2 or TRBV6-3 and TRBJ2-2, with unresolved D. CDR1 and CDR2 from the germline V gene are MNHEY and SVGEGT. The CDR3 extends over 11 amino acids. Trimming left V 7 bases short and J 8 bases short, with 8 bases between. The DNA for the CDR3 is TGTGCCAGCACCCTAGGAGGGGAGCTGTTTTTT. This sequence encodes CASTLGGELFF.

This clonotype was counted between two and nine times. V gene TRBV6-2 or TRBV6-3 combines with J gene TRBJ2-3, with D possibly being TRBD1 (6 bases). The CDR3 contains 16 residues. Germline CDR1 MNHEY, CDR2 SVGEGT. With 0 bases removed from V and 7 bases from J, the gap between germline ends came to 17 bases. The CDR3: CASSYSRTDPRHTQYF. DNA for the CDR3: TGTGCCAGCAGTTACTCGAGGACAGACCCCAGGCATACGCAGTATTTT.

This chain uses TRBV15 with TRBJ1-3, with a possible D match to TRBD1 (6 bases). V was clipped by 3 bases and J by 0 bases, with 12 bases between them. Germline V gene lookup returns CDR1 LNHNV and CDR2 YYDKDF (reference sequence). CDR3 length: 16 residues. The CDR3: CATSSAWTDSGNTIYF. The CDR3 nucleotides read TGTGCCACCAGCAGTGCCTGGACAGACTCTGGAAACACCATATATTTT.

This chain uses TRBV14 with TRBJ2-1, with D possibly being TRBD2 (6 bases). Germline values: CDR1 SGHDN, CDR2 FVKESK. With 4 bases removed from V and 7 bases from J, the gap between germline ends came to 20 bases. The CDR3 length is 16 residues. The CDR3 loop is CASSPWSGREWNEQFF. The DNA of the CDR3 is TGTGCCAGCAGCCCCTGGTCGGGGCGGGAATGGAATGAGCAGTTCTTC.